This passage covers 8 T cell receptor beta chains from one sample sequenced in a study of blood T cell repertoires in COVID-19. The method was immunoSEQ multiplex PCR; TCRdb's version includes in-frame clones alone and lacks a portion of them. The table has hundreds of thousands of clones, about 88% seen once. The specimen sequenced was PBMCs or T cells enriched from blood (not recorded which). All receptors derive from a woman in her 50s who had recovered from COVID-19.

V usage is TRBV28 and J usage is TRBJ1-2, with D possibly being TRBD1 (5 bases). Germline V gene sequence: CDR1 MDHEN, CDR2 SYDVKM. The CDR3 length is 14 residues. V lost 6 bases to trimming and J lost 5 bases, with 16 bases between them. The CDR3 protein is CASSGVLKGYGYTF. The CDR3 DNA is TGTGCCAGCAGCGGAGTTTTGAAGGGGTATGGCTACACCTTC.

This clone was counted a single time. The CDR3 here is CASSLALNYEQYF. CDR3 bases: TGTGCCAGCAGCTTGGCCTTAAACTACGAGCAGTACTTC. This chain connects TRBV5-6 to TRBJ2-7; no definite D call. The germline V gene encodes CDR1 SGHDT and CDR2 YYEEEE. V was cut by 0 bases and J by 3 bases, with 7 bases left in between. This CDR3 has 13 residues.

The V and J genes are TRBV7-2 and TRBJ1-4, with 9 positions matching TRBD1. The CDR3 covers 16 residues. CDR1 and CDR2 from the germline V gene are SGHTA and FQGNSA. V shed 3 bases and J 8 bases; nucleotides not matched to a gene: 10. The CDR3 bases are TGTGCCAGCAGCTTGATGCCGGGACAGGGAAGAGAAAAACTGTTTTTT. Encoded protein: CASSLMPGQGREKLFF.

CDR3: CASSPSPGLTNEKLFF. CDR3 nucleotide sequence: TGTGCCAGCAGCCCCAGTCCAGGTCTAACTAATGAAAAACTGTTTTTT. The V and J genes are TRBV5-6 and TRBJ1-4; D gene unclear. Germline V gives CDR1 SGHDT, CDR2 YYEEEE. This CDR3 has 16 amino acids. V was cut by 4 bases and J by 1 base, with 14 bases left in between. Filled out from reference TRBV5-6 and TRBJ1-4, the complete variable domain reads DAGVTQSPTHLIKTRGQQVTLRCSPKSGHDTVSWYQQALGQGPQFIFQYYEEEERQRGNFPDRFSGHQFPNYSSELNVNALLLGDSALYLCASSPSPGLTNEKLFFGSGTQLSVL.

CDR3 DNA sequence: TGTGCTATATGGGACAGGAGAGGAGAAAAACTGTTTTTT. This sequence encodes CAIWDRRGEKLFF. This chain connects TRBV7-7 to TRBJ1-4, with 8 bases identical to TRBD1. Germline loops: CDR1 SSHAT, CDR2 FNYEAQ (reference sequence). The CDR3 is 13 amino acids.

The chain joins TRBV4-1 to TRBJ2-5; possible D gene TRBD1, 5 bases. Germline CDR1 is MGHRA and CDR2 is YSYEKL. CDR3 length: 19 residues. The germline V and J ends were trimmed by 4 bases and 3 bases, with 27 bases remaining between them. CDR3 residues: CASSPQTLKIGHAKETQYF. The CDR3 nucleotides read TGCGCCAGCAGCCCCCAGACCCTAAAAATAGGACATGCGAAAGAGACCCAGTACTTC.

The chain employs TRBV7-2 and TRBJ1-5; D possibly corresponds to TRBD1 (5 bases). This CDR3 has 14 amino acids. CDR1 and CDR2 (germline): SGHTA, FQGNSA. V lost 5 bases to trimming and J lost 3 bases, with 11 bases between them. For the CDR3, the DNA is TGTGCCAGCAGCCAGGGAACCTACAATCAGCCCCAGCATTTT. Amino acid sequence: CASSQGTYNQPQHF.

The chain employs TRBV24-1 and TRBJ2-3; D is undetermined. The CDR3 loop spans 15 amino acids. Germline V CDR1 and CDR2: KGHDR, SFDVKD. V gave up 2 bases and J gave up 2 bases, with 10 bases separating them. CDR3 loop: CATSDSGGPTDTQYF. CDR3 DNA sequence: TGTGCCACCAGTGATTCTGGCGGCCCCACAGATACGCAGTATTTT.